These 28 T cell receptor beta chains were all obtained from the same sample, sequenced in a study of response to subunit inactivated influenza vaccine. Using its own MiXCR run on the RT-PCR reads, TCRdb lists one record per CDR3 protein. This table has about 540,000 distinct CDR3 sequences, around a quarter appearing once. This same sample was also taken into another study, of T cells expressing NK-cell markers. That investigation notes: TCR beta cDNA was generated via 5'RACE template switching incorporating UMIs.

The sample was CD4+ T cells sorted from PBMCs, taken 11 to 12 days after vaccination. Every receptor here comes from a man between 45 and 60 years old who received an inactivated influenza vaccine.

A few counts support this clonotype. This chain joins TRBV4-3 and TRBJ1-3; 7 bases are a match to TRBD1. Losses at the gene ends were 5 bases for V and 2 bases for J; bases not matched to a gene: 9. Germline CDR1 LGHNA, CDR2 YSLEER. The CDR3 has 16 amino acids. The CDR3 reads CASSSRQGATGNTIYF. The CDR3 nucleotides are TGCGCCAGCAGCTCGCGACAGGGCGCCACTGGAAACACCATATATTTT.

The chain links TRBV20-1 to TRBJ2-3, with TRBD2 matching over 12 bases. This CDR3 spans 16 amino acids. Losses at the gene ends were 6 bases for V and 4 bases for J; bases not matched to a gene: 11. Germline CDR1 DFQATT, CDR2 SNEGSKA (reference sequence). The CDR3 protein is CSALIWTSGNPDTQYF. The CDR3 region has the DNA TGCAGTGCCCTCATCTGGACTAGCGGGAACCCAGATACGCAGTATTTT.

Only a few counts were recorded for this clonotype. The chain links TRBV9 to TRBJ2-5; 13 nucleotides match TRBD2. The germline gives CDR1 SGDLS, CDR2 YYNGEE. Germline trimming cut 2 bases from V and 3 bases from J; bases unmatched to any gene: 1. CDR3 size: 15 residues. CDR3 DNA sequence: TGTGCCAGCAGCGTTGGACTAGCGGGGGAAGAGACCCAGTACTTC. As protein: CASSVGLAGEETQYF. The variable domain in full, completed from reference TRBV9 and TRBJ2-5, reads DSGVTQTPKHLITATGQRVTLRCSPRSGDLSVYWYQQSLDQGLQFLIQYYNGEERAKGNILERFSAQQFPDLHSELNLSSLELGDSALYFCASSVGLAGEETQYFGPGTRLLVL.

This clonotype was seen a handful of times. The V call is TRBV7-9, the J call TRBJ1-4, with D unresolved. Between the trimmed V and J ends, which lost 5 bases and 0 bases, there was a span of 10 bases. Germline lookup yields CDR1 SEHNR and CDR2 FQNEAQ (reference sequence). The CDR3 contains 15 residues. DNA of the CDR3: TGTGCCAGCAGCCCCAGAATTGCAACTAATGAAAAACTGTTTTTT. Its protein is CASSPRIATNEKLFF.

The sample holds a few counts of this clonotype. V gene TRBV9 combines with J gene TRBJ2-1; 9 bases map to TRBD1. With 3 bases clipped from V and 1 base from J, the junction kept 2 bases outside the gene matches. CDR1 and CDR2 (germline): SGDLS, YYNGEE. The CDR3 contains 15 residues. Here the CDR3 reads CASSEQGASYNEQFF. The CDR3 DNA reads as TGTGCCAGCAGCGAACAGGGGGCTTCCTACAATGAGCAGTTCTTC.

The chain combines TRBV18 with TRBJ2-3; 7 nucleotides match TRBD2. This CDR3 has 16 amino acids. The germline V gene encodes CDR1 KGHSH and CDR2 LQKENI. V lost 1 base, J lost 2 bases, and 6 bases stayed unmatched. The CDR3 DNA sequence: TGTGCCAGCTCACCACGCAGCGGGGATAACACAGATACGCAGTATTTT. Translating it yields CASSPRSGDNTDTQYF.

The chain combines TRBV28 with TRBJ1-6; possibly TRBD1 for D (5 bases). The germline V gene encodes CDR1 MDHEN and CDR2 SYDVKM. The CDR3 sequence is 14 residues long. V dropped 10 bases and J dropped 5 bases, with 15 bases sitting between them. The CDR3 loop is CATQMGGDNSPLHF. In DNA form, the CDR3 reads TGTGCCACCCAGATGGGGGGTGATAATTCACCCCTCCACTTT.

The rearrangement joins TRBV2 to TRBJ1-5; perhaps TRBD1 as D (6 bases). The CDR3 sequence is 16 residues long. With 1 base removed from V and 6 bases from J, the gap between germline ends came to 16 bases. Germline V gene sequence: CDR1 SNHLY, CDR2 FYNNEI. The CDR3: CASSEGWGPISQPQHF. CDR3 sequence (DNA): TGTGCCAGCAGTGAAGGATGGGGGCCCATCAGTCAGCCCCAGCATTTT.

This clonotype was observed at least ten times. This chain's CDR3 is CASSLSGGRGSYEQYF. The CDR3 nucleotides are TGTGCCAGCAGTTTATCGGGCGGGAGGGGATCCTACGAGCAGTACTTC. The chain carries TRBV28 and TRBJ2-7; 9 bases match TRBD2. This CDR3 is 16 amino acids long. The germline V gene has CDR1 MDHEN and CDR2 SYDVKM. Trimming at V came to 1 base and at J to 1 base, leaving 5 bases not matched to a gene.

CDR3 sequence reads: CASSQMMGQGRNEQFF. CDR3 nucleotides: TGCGCCAGCAGCCAAATGATGGGACAGGGGCGCAATGAGCAGTTCTTC. V and J are TRBV4-3 and TRBJ2-1, with TRBD1 identical over 10 bases. Germline V gene lookup returns CDR1 LGHNA and CDR2 YSLEER. The CDR3 loop spans 16 amino acids. The V gene end was trimmed by 2 bases and the J gene end by 6 bases; junction bases not matched to a gene: 7.

This clonotype has only a few counts. The chain carries TRBV15 and TRBJ2-3; 7 bases map to TRBD1. The junction had 7 bases not matched to a gene; V was cut back by 1 base and J by 3 bases. The CDR3 totals 16 residues. Looked up from germline, CDR1 is LNHNV and CDR2 is YYDKDF (reference sequence). CDR3: CATSRGGRGITDTQYF. The CDR3 nucleotides are TGTGCCACCAGCAGAGGAGGCAGGGGGATTACAGATACGCAGTATTTT. Based on the CDR3 plus reference TRBV15 and TRBJ2-3, the full variable domain is DAMVIQNPRYQVTQFGKPVTLSCSQTLNHNVMYWYQQKSSQAPKLLFHYYDKDFNNEADTPDNFQSRRPNTSFCFLDIRSPGLGDTAMYLCATSRGGRGITDTQYFGPGTRLTVL.

Here the CDR3 reads CASGPGQASTDTQYF. The CDR3 coding sequence is TGCGCCAGCGGCCCTGGACAGGCTAGCACAGATACGCAGTATTTT. The chain carries TRBV5-1 and TRBJ2-3; 7 bases fit TRBD1. The germline CDR1 and CDR2 sequences are SGHRS and YFSETQ. CDR3 length: 15 residues. V trimming: 7 bases; J trimming: 0 bases; junction bases outside the gene matches: 8. The full variable domain, rest sourced from reference TRBV5-1 and TRBJ2-3, is KAGVTQTPRYLIKTRGQQVTLSCSPISGHRSVSWYQQTPGQGLQFLFEYFSETQRNKGNFPGRFSGRQFSNSRSEMNVSTLELGDSALYLCASGPGQASTDTQYFGPGTRLTVL.

This clonotype was observed a single time. The chain recombines TRBV30 with TRBJ2-7; 7 nucleotides agree with TRBD1. The J segment lost 2 bases and the V segment lost 0 bases, leaving 4 bases of the junction unmatched. There are 14 residues in the CDR3. CDR1 GTSNPN and CDR2 SVGIG come from the germline V gene (reference sequence). The CDR3 DNA reads TGTGCCTGGAGTGTATTGCAGGGGGCCTACGAGCAGTACTTC. Its protein product is CAWSVLQGAYEQYF.

The rearrangement uses TRBV12-5 and TRBJ1-6; the D is unclear. There are 14 residues in the CDR3. CDR1 is LGHNT, CDR2 FRNRAP, per germline. Deletions cut 7 bases from V and 2 bases from J, with 9 bases between. CDR3 sequence (DNA): TGTGCTAGTGATGACGGGACCTATAATTCACCCCTCCACTTT. Translating it yields CASDDGTYNSPLHF. Variable domain in full (rest from reference TRBV12-5 and TRBJ1-6): DARVTQTPRHKVTEMGQEVTMRCQPILGHNTVFWYRQTMMQGLELLAYFRNRAPLDDSGMPKDRFSAEMPDATLATLKIQPSEPRDSAVYFCASDDGTYNSPLHFGNGTRLTVT.

The chain recombines TRBV20-1 with TRBJ2-1; TRBD2 aligns across 12 bases. The CDR3 is 17 residues long. Germline-derived CDR1 and CDR2 are DFQATT and SNEGSKA (reference sequence). Trimming removed 4 bases from V and 6 bases from J; junction bases left unmatched: 13. CDR3 sequence: CSATTTITSGGTNEQFF. In DNA, the CDR3 is TGCAGTGCTACAACCACAATTACTAGCGGGGGGACCAATGAGCAGTTCTTC.

This clonotype was seen a handful of times. The CDR3 DNA is TGCGCCAGCAGCTTGGTCGACTTCCCGGGACTAGCGGCTGAGCAGTTCTTC. It codes for CASSLVDFPGLAAEQFF. This chain links TRBV5-1 with TRBJ2-1; 11 bases are a match to TRBD2. There are 17 residues in the CDR3. In germline, CDR1 is SGHRS, CDR2 YFSETQ. With V trimmed by 0 bases and J by 9 bases, 11 bases remained unmatched.

The chain recombines TRBV18 with TRBJ1-5, with D possibly being TRBD1 (6 bases). V was cut by 0 bases and J by 0 bases, with 9 bases left in between. The CDR3 extends over 16 amino acids. The germline V gene has CDR1 KGHSH and CDR2 LQKENI. This CDR3 is CASSPPHRDSNQPQHF. The CDR3 nucleotides read TGTGCCAGCTCACCACCCCACAGGGATAGCAATCAGCCCCAGCATTTT. The full variable domain, rest sourced from reference TRBV18 and TRBJ1-5, is NAGVMQNPRHLVRRRGQEARLRCSPMKGHSHVYWYRQLPEEGLKFMVYLQKENIIDESGMPKERFSAEFPKEGPSILRIQQVVRGDSAAYFCASSPPHRDSNQPQHFGDGTRLSIL.

This clonotype was seen more than once but under ten times. This rearrangement joins TRBV7-2 to TRBJ2-3, with D hard to call. The germline V gene has CDR1 SGHTA and CDR2 FQGNSA. The CDR3 has 14 amino acids. Trimming removed 4 bases at V and 2 bases at J, with 10 bases between. The CDR3 DNA reads TGTGCCAGCAGCTCCACGGGTTACACAGATACGCAGTATTTT. Protein product: CASSSTGYTDTQYF. Combining the CDR3 with reference TRBV7-2 and TRBJ2-3 gives the whole variable domain GAGVSQSPSNKVTEKGKDVELRCDPISGHTALYWYRQSLGQGLEFLIYFQGNSAPDKSGLPSDRFSAERTGGSVSTLTIQRTQQEDSAVYLCASSSTGYTDTQYFGPGTRLTVL.

The chain joins TRBV7-2 to TRBJ2-5; maybe TRBD2 (6 bases). V lost 3 bases, J lost 5 bases, and 13 bases lay in between. This CDR3 comprises 14 residues. Germline V CDR1 and CDR2: SGHTA, FQGNSA. CDR3 loop: CASSLMTSVETQYF. Written as DNA, the CDR3 is TGTGCCAGCAGCTTGATGACTAGTGTGGAGACCCAGTACTTC.

This chain joins TRBV12-3 or TRBV12-4 and TRBJ2-1; a weak D match, TRBD2 (6 bases). The CDR3 consists of 15 residues. Trimming left V 7 bases short and J 0 bases short, with 13 bases between. CDR3 residues: CASNLLGGSYNEQFF. CDR3 bases: TGTGCCAGCAATCTACTCGGGGGCTCCTACAATGAGCAGTTCTTC.

There are a few counts of this clonotype. The chain combines TRBV29-1 with TRBJ2-3, with no clear D. Germline V gene lookup returns CDR1 SQVTM and CDR2 ANQGSEA. The germline V and J ends were trimmed by 3 bases and 0 bases, with 7 bases remaining between them. The CDR3 has 13 amino acids. CDR3 region: CSVDDGSTDTQYF. CDR3 DNA: TGCAGCGTTGACGACGGAAGCACAGATACGCAGTATTTT.

This clonotype was counted between two and nine times. The J gene is TRBJ2-6, the V gene TRBV4-2; D unclear. Per germline, CDR1 LGHNA and CDR2 YNFKEQ. The length of the CDR3 is 15 residues. The V end lost 1 base, the J end lost 3 bases, and 7 bases lay between the germline ends. CDR3 in DNA: TGTGCCAGCAGCCAAGTAAGGGTTGGGGCCAACGTCCTGACTTTC. It translates to CASSQVRVGANVLTF.

The chain carries TRBV20-1 and TRBJ2-5; TRBD1 matches 7 bases. The CDR3 is 19 residues long. CDR1 is DFQATT, CDR2 SNEGSKA, per germline (reference sequence). After removal of 0 bases from V and 2 bases from J, the junction contained 18 bases not matched to a gene. The CDR3 bases are TGCAGTGCTAGAGATATCCCCGAAACGATTAGACAGGGACAAGAGACCCAGTACTTC. Protein: CSARDIPETIRQGQETQYF.

The chain's CDR3 is CASSPGRGEKLFF. DNA for the CDR3: TGTGCCAGCAGTCCGGGGCGGGGTGAAAAACTGTTTTTT. The rearrangement uses TRBV12-3 or TRBV12-4 and TRBJ1-4; D perhaps matches TRBD1 (5 bases). CDR3 size: 13 residues. V shed 5 bases and J shed 7 bases, with 11 bases lying between them.

This clonotype has at least ten counts. The chain recombines TRBV7-2 with TRBJ2-7, with D possibly TRBD1 on 5 matching bases. Deletions cut 2 bases from V and 0 bases from J, with 14 bases between. Germline V gives CDR1 SGHTA, CDR2 FQGNSA. The CDR3 runs to 16 residues. The CDR3: CASSLSTGRISYEQYF. In DNA, the CDR3 is TGTGCCAGCAGCTTATCCACAGGCCGGATCTCCTACGAGCAGTACTTC.

This clonotype has just a few counts. The chain couples TRBV24-1 to TRBJ1-2; 9 bases line up with TRBD1. The CDR3 contains 14 residues. V trimming: 3 bases; J trimming: 4 bases; junction bases outside the gene matches: 2. CDR1 is KGHDR, CDR2 SFDVKD, per germline. This CDR3 reads CATSDTGGGYGYTF. CDR3 nucleotide sequence: TGTGCCACCAGTGATACAGGGGGCGGCTATGGCTACACCTTC.

The chain links TRBV7-2 to TRBJ2-3; 8 bases are shared with TRBD1. The trim removed 0 bases at V and 4 bases at J, leaving 9 bases unmatched. Looked up from germline, CDR1 is SGHTA and CDR2 is FQGNSA. The CDR3 loop spans 17 amino acids. CDR3 sequence reads: CASSLAPSAQGADTQYF. CDR3 DNA: TGTGCCAGCAGCTTAGCCCCATCCGCACAGGGGGCAGATACGCAGTATTTT.

The CDR3 region has the DNA TGTGCCAGCAGTAGTACCGGGACAAAAGGTCAGCCCCAGCATTTT. Translated, it gives CASSSTGTKGQPQHF. The gene calls are TRBV7-2 and TRBJ1-5; a possible D gene is TRBD1 (6 bases). The CDR3 is 15 residues long. The germline V gene has CDR1 SGHTA and CDR2 FQGNSA. Trimming pared 6 bases from V and 6 bases from J, leaving 18 bases between.